The 21 T cell receptor beta chains given below trace back to one sample, sequenced in a study of shared clonotypes between healthy human individuals. TCRdb keeps only in-frame clones here, not all; method: immunoSEQ multiplex PCR. The sample has about 2.4 million clones; roughly 93% are singletons. Sequences were obtained from naive CD4+ T cells from PBMCs. Subset denoted: CD45RA+ positively selected. All receptors derive from a man aged 18 to 29 in good health. Some clones in this sample may be carry-over from other donors' samples.

About this clone itself: Different DNA sequences within this sample yield the same CDR3. The chain has TRBV5-6 and TRBJ1-4; D not resolved. Germline V CDR1 and CDR2: SGHDT, YYEEEE. Trimming cost V 0 bases and J 0 bases, with 3 bases left between them. The CDR3 is made up of 14 amino acids. The CDR3 nucleotides are TGTGCCAGCAGCTTGGGAGCAACTAATGAAAAACTGTTTTTT. Amino acid sequence: CASSLGATNEKLFF.

This clone has a single count. CDR3 nucleotide sequence: TGTGCCAGCAGCTTGGGATCCGGGGGGTATAATTCACCCCTCCACTTT. It specifies CASSLGSGGYNSPLHF. The chain uses TRBV28 and TRBJ1-6; D might be TRBD1 (5 bases). CDR1 is MDHEN, CDR2 SYDVKM, per germline. V gave up 6 bases and J gave up 4 bases, with 16 bases separating them. The CDR3 has 16 residues.

The V and J genes are TRBV28 and TRBJ2-3; 14 bases are a match to TRBD2. This CDR3 region has 16 residues. V lost 8 bases to trimming and J lost 5 bases; unmatched junction nucleotides: 9. Germline assignment: CDR1 MDHEN and CDR2 SYDVKM. CDR3: CASSLGTSGSVDTQYF. CDR3 sequence (DNA): TGTGCCAGCTCTCTCGGGACTAGCGGGAGTGTAGATACGCAGTATTTT.

V usage is TRBV6-1 and J usage is TRBJ1-1; 7 bases map to TRBD1. CDR1 and CDR2 (germline): MNHNS, SASEGT. V gave up 7 bases and J gave up 5 bases; unmatched junction bases: 7. CDR3 length: 13 amino acids. DNA of the CDR3: TGTGCCAGCATGATAGACAGGGTGACTGAAGCTTTCTTT. Its protein is CASMIDRVTEAFF.

V gene TRBV10-3 combines with J gene TRBJ2-3, with unresolved D. Trimming took off 3 bases at V and 8 bases at J, with 12 bases between the two ends. CDR3 length equals 13 residues. The germline CDR1 and CDR2 sequences are ENHRY and SYGVKD. The CDR3, as DNA: TGTGCCATCAGTGACTCCACGGTGGGTACGCAGTATTTT. Amino acids: CAISDSTVGTQYF.

CDR3 loop: CASSLHAGTGGRETQYF. The CDR3 DNA reads TGTGCCAGCAGCCTACACGCCGGGACAGGGGGCCGGGAGACCCAGTACTTC. The chain joins TRBV5-4 to TRBJ2-5, with TRBD1 matching over 12 bases. The CDR3 has 17 amino acids. V dropped 4 bases and J dropped 5; count of bases not matched to a gene: 12. The germline gives CDR1 SGHNT, CDR2 YYREEE (reference sequence). The full variable domain, in which reference TRBV5-4 and TRBJ2-5 provide the parts outside the CDR3, is ETGVTQSPTHLIKTRGQQVTLRCSSQSGHNTVSWYQQALGQGPQFIFQYYREEENGRGNFPPRFSGLQFPNYSSELNVNALELDDSALYLCASSLHAGTGGRETQYFGPGTRLLVL.

This chain uses TRBV18 with TRBJ2-5, with D possibly matching TRBD1 (5 bases). V lost 4 bases, J lost 1 base, and 10 bases lay in between. Per the germline V gene, CDR1 is KGHSH and CDR2 is LQKENI. The CDR3 runs to 14 residues. The DNA of the CDR3 is TGTGCCAGCTCACAGTCACAGGTCCAAGAGACCCAGTACTTC. This encodes CASSQSQVQETQYF.

The V gene is TRBV14, the J gene TRBJ2-7, with D hard to call. Germline V CDR1 and CDR2: SGHDN, FVKESK. The V end was cut by 4 bases, the J end by 3 bases, with 10 bases between. This CDR3 region has 13 residues. In DNA, the CDR3 is TGTGCCAGCAGCCGCAGGTCTAGCTACGAGCAGTACTTC. This translates into CASSRRSSYEQYF.

V and J are TRBV5-1 and TRBJ2-5; D unclear. V gave up 6 bases and J gave up 2 bases, with 11 bases separating them. The CDR3 has 13 amino acids. Germline V gene lookup returns CDR1 SGHRS and CDR2 YFSETQ. CDR3 coding DNA: TGCGCCAGCAAATCCGGGCCACAAGAGACCCAGTACTTC. This gives the protein CASKSGPQETQYF.

The J gene is TRBJ2-3, the V gene TRBV7-6; TRBD2 might be the D (5 bases). Germline CDR1 SGHVS, CDR2 FNYEAQ. The length of the CDR3 is 15 residues. Trimming cost V 8 bases and J 0 bases, with 15 bases left between them. CDR3 bases: TGTGCCAGCGCACCCTGGAGCGGTAGCACAGATACGCAGTATTTT. It encodes CASAPWSGSTDTQYF.

Turning to this clone: At one of its ends the junction is not consistent with the germline gene, which may arise from a read error. Other nucleotide sequences from this sample produce the same CDR3. The V call is TRBV7-9, the J call TRBJ1-5, with a tentative D call TRBD1 (6 bases). The CDR3 is made up of 13 amino acids. In germline, CDR1 is SEHNR, CDR2 FQNEAQ (reference sequence). For the CDR3, the DNA is TGTGCCAGCAGCCTAGCAGGGGACCAGCCCCAGCATTTT. This codes for CASSLAGDQPQHF.

This chain uses TRBV10-3 with TRBJ1-2; possibly TRBD1 for D (5 bases). The CDR3 runs 13 residues. V gave up 6 bases and J gave up 6 bases, with 14 bases separating them. Germline loops: CDR1 ENHRY, CDR2 SYGVKD. CDR3 DNA sequence: TGTGCCATCAGAACCTGGGGGGTGGATGGCTACACCTTC. Its translation is CAIRTWGVDGYTF.

In its sample, this clone was seen a few times. Other nucleotide sequences from this sample produce the same CDR3. The chain uses TRBV6-5 and TRBJ2-7; 10 bases agree with TRBD2. After removal of 8 bases from V and 4 bases from J, the junction contained 5 bases not matched to a gene. Germline V gene data show CDR1 as MNHEY and CDR2 as SVGAGI. The CDR3 extends over 13 amino acids. The DNA of the CDR3 is TGTGCCAGCTCCTTAGCGGGGGGTTACGAGCAGTACTTC. It encodes CASSLAGGYEQYF.

The CDR3 DNA follows: TGTGCCAGCAGTTCACTCTCCGGGATCGCGGGGGATGAGCAGTTCTTC. Protein: CASSSLSGIAGDEQFF. The chain carries TRBV28 and TRBJ2-1; TRBD2 matches 7 bases. The junction had 14 bases not matched to a gene; V was cut back by 4 bases and J by 8 bases. The CDR3 length is 16 residues. Germline values: CDR1 MDHEN, CDR2 SYDVKM.

The genes are TRBV19 and TRBJ1-5; the match to TRBD1 covers 9 bases. V trimming: 5 bases; J trimming: 0 bases; junction bases outside the gene matches: 11. The CDR3 runs to 18 residues. Germline lookup yields CDR1 LNHDA and CDR2 SQIVND (reference sequence). The CDR3 bases are TGTGCCAGTAGTGCACTTCCGGGACAGGGTTATAGCAATCAGCCCCAGCATTTT. Amino acids: CASSALPGQGYSNQPQHF.

V gene TRBV5-4 combines with J gene TRBJ1-2, with TRBD1 as a possible D gene (6 bases). The CDR3 consists of 14 residues. Germline V gene sequence: CDR1 SGHNT, CDR2 YYREEE (reference sequence). V lost 5 bases to trimming and J lost 2 bases, with 13 bases between them. The CDR3 spells CASSFGGGNYGYTF. The DNA for the CDR3 is TGTGCCAGCAGTTTTGGAGGGGGAAACTATGGCTACACCTTC. Variable domain in full (rest from reference TRBV5-4 and TRBJ1-2): ETGVTQSPTHLIKTRGQQVTLRCSSQSGHNTVSWYQQALGQGPQFIFQYYREEENGRGNFPPRFSGLQFPNYSSELNVNALELDDSALYLCASSFGGGNYGYTFGSGTRLTVV.

The V gene is TRBV5-1, the J gene TRBJ2-3; TRBD1 aligns across 9 bases. After removal of 4 bases from V and 6 bases from J, the junction contained 6 bases not matched to a gene. The germline V gene encodes CDR1 SGHRS and CDR2 YFSETQ. The CDR3 sequence is 14 residues long. Written as DNA, the CDR3 is TGCGCCAGCAGCCAGGGACAGGGATCGGATACGCAGTATTTT. This gives the protein CASSQGQGSDTQYF. Full variable domain (outside the CDR3, taken from reference TRBV5-1 and TRBJ2-3): KAGVTQTPRYLIKTRGQQVTLSCSPISGHRSVSWYQQTPGQGLQFLFEYFSETQRNKGNFPGRFSGRQFSNSRSEMNVSTLELGDSALYLCASSQGQGSDTQYFGPGTRLTVL.

The gene calls are TRBV28 and TRBJ2-2, with D tentatively TRBD1 (5 bases). In germline, CDR1 is MDHEN, CDR2 SYDVKM. Between the trimmed V and J ends, which lost 2 bases and 6 bases, there was a span of 13 bases. The CDR3 covers 15 residues. CDR3 sequence (DNA): TGTGCCAGCAGTTTACAGGGTGATAGAGCCGGGGAGCTGTTTTTT. It specifies CASSLQGDRAGELFF.

This chain connects TRBV6-7 to TRBJ2-2, with 16 bases aligning to TRBD2. TRBV6-7 is sorted into the ORF group, with uncertain function. Losses at the gene ends were 6 bases for V and 7 bases for J; bases not matched to a gene: 11. The CDR3 covers 18 residues. The CDR3 here is CASRTGTSGRATGGELFF. The CDR3 DNA reads TGTGCCAGCAGAACCGGGACTAGCGGGAGGGCCACGGGCGGGGAGCTGTTTTTT.

The chain employs TRBV19 and TRBJ1-5; D not resolved. Trimming took 4 bases from V and 3 from J, leaving 13 bases between them. CDR3 length: 15 amino acids. Germline V gene data show CDR1 as LNHDA and CDR2 as SQIVND (reference sequence). The CDR3 DNA reads TGTGCCAGTAGTAAAGAGGACGGCTACAATCAGCCCCAGCATTTT. It yields the protein CASSKEDGYNQPQHF.

V and J are TRBV19 and TRBJ2-1; the D gene is possibly TRBD1 (5 bases). The CDR3 covers 14 residues. Germline assignment: CDR1 LNHDA and CDR2 SQIVND (reference sequence). Trimming cost V 5 bases and J 10 bases, with 18 bases left between them. CDR3 region: CASSDSAGSREQFF. The CDR3 bases are TGTGCCAGTAGTGATTCGGCAGGGTCAAGGGAGCAGTTCTTC.